This T cell receptor (beta chain) was sequenced in a study of blood T cell repertoires in COVID-19. The CDR3 runs 12 residues. V lost 6 bases, J lost 3 bases, and 9 bases lay in between. The V gene's germline CDR1 is KGHSH and CDR2 LQKENI. The repertoire was sequenced with immunoSEQ multiplex PCR; TCRdb's copy has only in-frame clones and lacks some. Of some 190,000 clones in the sample, 84% were seen once. This clonotype was sampled from an older woman with active or convalescent COVID-19. The sample comprised peripheral blood. The chain employs TRBV18 and TRBJ2-7, with D maybe TRBD2 (5 bases). The CDR3 reads CASSPGVYEQYF. CDR3 DNA: TGTGCCAGCTCTCCCGGGGTCTACGAGCAGTACTTC.